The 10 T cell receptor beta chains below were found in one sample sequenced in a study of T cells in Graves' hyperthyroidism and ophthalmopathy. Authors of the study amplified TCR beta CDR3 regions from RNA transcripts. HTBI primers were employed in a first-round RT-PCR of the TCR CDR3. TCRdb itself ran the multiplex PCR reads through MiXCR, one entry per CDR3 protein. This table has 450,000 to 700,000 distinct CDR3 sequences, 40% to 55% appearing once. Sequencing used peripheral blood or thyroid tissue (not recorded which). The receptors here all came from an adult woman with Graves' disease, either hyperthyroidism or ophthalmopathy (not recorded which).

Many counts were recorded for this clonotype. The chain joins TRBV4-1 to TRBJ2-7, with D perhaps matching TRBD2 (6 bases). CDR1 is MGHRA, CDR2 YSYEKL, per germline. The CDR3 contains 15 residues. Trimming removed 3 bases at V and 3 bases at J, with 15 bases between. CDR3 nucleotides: TGCGCCAGCAGCCAGACGTTAGCGGTACACTACGAGCAGTACTTC. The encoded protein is CASSQTLAVHYEQYF.

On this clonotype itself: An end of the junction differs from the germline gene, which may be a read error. The CDR3 DNA reads as TGCGCCAGCAGCCATATAGGCGGACATAATGAAAAACTGTTTTTT. Translation: CASSHIGGHNEKLFF. The V call is TRBV7-9, the J call TRBJ1-4; possibly TRBD1 for D (5 bases). This CDR3 has 15 residues. Germline V gene data show CDR1 as SEHNR and CDR2 as FQNEAQ (reference sequence). The full variable domain, completed using reference TRBV7-9 and TRBJ1-4, is DTGVSQNPRHKITKRGQNVTFRCDPISEHNRLYWYRQTLGQGPEFLTYFQNEAQLEKSRLLSDRFSAERPKGSFSTLEIQRTEQGDSAMYLCASSHIGGHNEKLFFGSGTQLSVL.

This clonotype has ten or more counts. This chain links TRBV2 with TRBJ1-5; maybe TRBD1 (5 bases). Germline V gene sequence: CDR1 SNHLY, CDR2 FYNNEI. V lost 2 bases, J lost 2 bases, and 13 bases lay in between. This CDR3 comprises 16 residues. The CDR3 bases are TGTGCCAGCAGTGAATCCGAGGGGCTAGGCAATCAGCCCCAGCATTTT. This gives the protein CASSESEGLGNQPQHF.

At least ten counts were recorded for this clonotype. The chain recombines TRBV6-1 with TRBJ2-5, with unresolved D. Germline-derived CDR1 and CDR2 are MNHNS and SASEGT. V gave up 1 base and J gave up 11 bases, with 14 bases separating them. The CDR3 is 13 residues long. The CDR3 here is CASSEVPTDKQYF. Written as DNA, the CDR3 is TGTGCCAGCAGTGAAGTCCCGACTGACAAGCAGTACTTC.

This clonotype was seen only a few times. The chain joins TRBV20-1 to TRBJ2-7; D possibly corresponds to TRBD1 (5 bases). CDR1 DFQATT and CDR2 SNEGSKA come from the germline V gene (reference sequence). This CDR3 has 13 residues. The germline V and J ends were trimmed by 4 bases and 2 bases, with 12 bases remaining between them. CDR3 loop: CSATRQLTYEQYF. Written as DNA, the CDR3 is TGCAGTGCTACAAGACAGCTAACCTACGAGCAGTACTTC.

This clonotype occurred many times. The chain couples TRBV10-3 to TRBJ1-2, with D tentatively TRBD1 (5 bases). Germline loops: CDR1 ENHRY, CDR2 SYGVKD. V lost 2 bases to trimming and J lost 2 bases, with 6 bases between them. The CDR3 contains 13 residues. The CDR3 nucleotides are TGTGCCATCAGTGAGGAGGGGAACTATGGCTACACCTTC. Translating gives CAISEEGNYGYTF.

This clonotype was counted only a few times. The CDR3 nucleotides are TGTGCCAGCAGCTTAAGCGGGAGATTTAATGAGCAGTTCTTC. It codes for CASSLSGRFNEQFF. The rearrangement links TRBV7-2 to TRBJ2-1; TRBD2 matches at 8 bases. V lost 2 bases, J lost 7 bases, and 4 bases stayed unmatched. Germline CDR1 is SGHTA and CDR2 is FQGNSA. The CDR3 totals 14 residues.

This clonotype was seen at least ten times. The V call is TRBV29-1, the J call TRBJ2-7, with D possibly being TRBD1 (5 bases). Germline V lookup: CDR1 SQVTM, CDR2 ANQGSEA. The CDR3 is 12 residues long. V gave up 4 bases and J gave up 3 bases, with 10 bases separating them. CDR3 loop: CSVVDRNYEQYF. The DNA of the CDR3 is TGCAGCGTTGTTGACAGAAACTACGAGCAGTACTTC.

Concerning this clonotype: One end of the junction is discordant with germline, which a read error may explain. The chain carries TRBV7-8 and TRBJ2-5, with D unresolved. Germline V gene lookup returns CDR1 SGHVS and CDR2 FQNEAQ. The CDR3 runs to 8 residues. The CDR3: CASSLPSF. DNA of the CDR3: TGTGCCAGCAGCCTACCCAGCTTC.

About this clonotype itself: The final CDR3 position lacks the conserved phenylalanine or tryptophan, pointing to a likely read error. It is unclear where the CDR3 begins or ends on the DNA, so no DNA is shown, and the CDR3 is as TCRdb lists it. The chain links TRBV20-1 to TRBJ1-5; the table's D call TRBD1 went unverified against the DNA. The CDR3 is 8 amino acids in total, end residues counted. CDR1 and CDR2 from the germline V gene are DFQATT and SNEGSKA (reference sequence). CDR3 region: CSAHGTDV.